This record concerns one TCR beta chain sequence. The data were produced by immunoSEQ multiplex PCR, yet TCRdb's version contains in-frame clones alone and is incomplete. Found here are over 150,000 clones, nearly 90% of them singletons; the top ten hold over 15%. CDR3 length: 14 residues. Trimming stripped 6 bases from V and 0 bases from J, with 14 bases between. Germline V lookup: CDR1 GTSNPN, CDR2 SVGIG (reference sequence). The sample is drawn from a study of blood T cell repertoires in COVID-19. Study-wide context: The origin of the acute and convalescent COVID-19 samples was the United States, Italy and Spain.

Sequencing used peripheral blood. The rearrangement uses TRBV30 and TRBJ1-1, with D possibly matching TRBD1 (6 bases). The sequence was obtained from a man aged 50-60 years with COVID-19, enrolled during active disease. CDR3: CACPKGDVNTEAFF. The CDR3 DNA follows: TGTGCCTGTCCAAAGGGGGACGTGAACACTGAAGCTTTCTTT.